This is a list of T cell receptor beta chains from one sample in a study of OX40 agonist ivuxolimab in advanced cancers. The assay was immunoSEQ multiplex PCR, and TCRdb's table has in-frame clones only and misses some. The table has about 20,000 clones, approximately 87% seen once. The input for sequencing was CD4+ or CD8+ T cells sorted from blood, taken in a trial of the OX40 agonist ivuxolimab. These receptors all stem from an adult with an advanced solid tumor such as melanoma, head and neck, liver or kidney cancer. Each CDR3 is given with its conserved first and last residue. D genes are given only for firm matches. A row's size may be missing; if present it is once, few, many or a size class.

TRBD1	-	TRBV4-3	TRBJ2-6	TGCGCCAGCAGCCCCGTTGAACAGGGGTTATCTGGGGCCAACGTCCTGACTTTC	CASSPVEQGLSGANVLTF
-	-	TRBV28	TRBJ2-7	TGTGCCAGCAGTTTCAACGAGCAGTACTTC	CASSFNEQYF
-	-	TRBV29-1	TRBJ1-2	TGCAGCGTCCTGGCAGGCGGGGACTATGGCTACACCTTC	CSVLAGGDYGYTF
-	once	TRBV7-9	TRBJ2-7	TGTGCCAGCAGCTTAGGCCCGCAGGGGAACGAGCAGTACTTC	CASSLGPQGNEQYF
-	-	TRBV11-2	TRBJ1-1	TGTGCCAGCAGCTTAGTCCCAGGGCTAGGCACTGAAGCTTTCTTT	CASSLVPGLGTEAFF
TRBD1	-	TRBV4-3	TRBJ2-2	TGCGCCAGCAGTCTCCGGGACAGGGGGCAGGGCGGGGAGCTGTTTTTT	CASSLRDRGQGGELFF
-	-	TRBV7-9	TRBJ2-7	TGTGCCAGCAGCTTAGACCCAGTCCCCTACGAGCAGTACTTC	CASSLDPVPYEQYF
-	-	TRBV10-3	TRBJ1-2	TGTGCCATCAGTGACCCCGGGGGAGGCTACACCTTC	CAISDPGGGYTF
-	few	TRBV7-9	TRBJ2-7	TGTGCCAGCAGCCCTAGGTCAGGGACCGTTGGGGAGCAGTACTTC	CASSPRSGTVGEQYF
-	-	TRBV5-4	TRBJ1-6	TGTGCCAGCAGCCCGCAGGTAGGGGATCGTTCACCCCTCCACTTT	CASSPQVGDRSPLHF
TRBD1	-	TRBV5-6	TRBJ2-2	TGTGCCAGCAGCCTACCCGGGACAGGGTTTAGCGGGGAGCTGTTTTTT	CASSLPGTGFSGELFF
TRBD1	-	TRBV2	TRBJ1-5	TGTGCCAGCAGTGAAGGACAGGGGGGGAGCAATCAGCCCCAGCATTTT	CASSEGQGGSNQPQHF
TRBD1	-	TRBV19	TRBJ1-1	TGTGCCAGTAGTATAGGGGGGACAGGGCGAACTGAAGCTTTCTTT	CASSIGGTGRTEAFF
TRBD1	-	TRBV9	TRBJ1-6	TGTGCCAGCAGCAAGGGACAGCCTGATTCACCCCTCCACTTT	CASSKGQPDSPLHF
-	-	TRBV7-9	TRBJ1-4	TGTGCCAGCAGCAAACCCGGGACGGACGAAAAACTGTTTTTT	CASSKPGTDEKLFF
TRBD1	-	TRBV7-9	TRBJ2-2	TGTGCCAGCAGCTCCGGGACAGAGTGGGAGCTGTTTTTT	CASSSGTEWELFF
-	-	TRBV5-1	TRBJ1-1	TGCGCCAGCAGCCCCGCCCGGACGGATTACACTGAAGCTTTCTTT	CASSPARTDYTEAFF
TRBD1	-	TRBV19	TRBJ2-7	TGTGCCAGTAGTTCTGGACAGGGGGAATACGAGCAGTACTTC	CASSSGQGEYEQYF
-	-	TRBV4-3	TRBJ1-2	TGCGCCAGCAGCCAAGAACGGACGGGTGGCTATGGCTACACCTTC	CASSQERTGGYGYTF
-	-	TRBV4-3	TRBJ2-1	TGCGCCAGCAGCCAAGGGTTAGGCTCCTACAATGAGCAGTTCTTC	CASSQGLGSYNEQFF
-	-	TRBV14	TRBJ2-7	TGTGCCAGCAGCCAGGGCATTAGCTCCTACGAGCAGTACTTC	CASSQGISSYEQYF
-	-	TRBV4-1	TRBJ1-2	TGCGCCAGCAGCCTCTCGTCGGGGGGGAACTATGGCTACACCTTC	CASSLSSGGNYGYTF
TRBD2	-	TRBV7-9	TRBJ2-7	TGTGCCAGCAGCTTAGTAGCGGGAGAAGGCGAGCAGTACTTC	CASSLVAGEGEQYF
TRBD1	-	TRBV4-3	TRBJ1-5	TGCGCCAGCAGCCAAGAAAGAGACAGGGCTCATCAGCCCCAGCATTTT	CASSQERDRAHQPQHF
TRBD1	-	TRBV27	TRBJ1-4	TGTGCCAGCGGCGACAGGGGGTGGGGGACTAATGAAAAACTGTTTTTT	CASGDRGWGTNEKLFF
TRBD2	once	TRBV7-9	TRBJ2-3	TGTGCCAGCAGCCCAGCGGCTTGGCGGGGGGCAGATACGCAGTATTTT	CASSPAAWRGADTQYF
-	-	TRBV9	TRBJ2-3	TGTGCCAGCAGCGATGACTACAAGGTGGGGATCACAGATACGCAGTATTTT	CASSDDYKVGITDTQYF
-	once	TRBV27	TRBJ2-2	TGTGCCAGCAGTTTAAAGTTCACCGGGGAGCTGTTTTTT	CASSLKFTGELFF
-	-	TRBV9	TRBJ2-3	TGTGCCAGCAGCCCTAGGTGGAGGAGCGATACGCAGTATTTT	CASSPRWRSDTQYF
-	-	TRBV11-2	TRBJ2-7	TGTGCCAGCAGCTTATCTCTCGAGCAGTACTTC	CASSLSLEQYF
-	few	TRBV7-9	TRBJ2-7	TGTGCCAGCAGCTTTGGCGGGAACCTCTACGAGCAGTACTTC	CASSFGGNLYEQYF
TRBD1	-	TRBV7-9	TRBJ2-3	TGTGCCAGCAGCTCGGGACAGGGCACAGATACGCAGTATTTT	CASSSGQGTDTQYF
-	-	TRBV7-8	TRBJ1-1	TGTGCCAGCAGCCTTGACCGCACTGAAGCTTTCTTT	CASSLDRTEAFF